This T cell receptor beta chain derives from a study of regulatory T cells in long-lasting Graves disease. Study-wide results and caveats: The study found TRBV28, TRBJ1-2 and TRBJ2-5 favored in persistent disease.

The V end was cut by 2 bases, the J end by 2 bases, with 13 bases between. The germline gives CDR1 ENHRY, CDR2 SYGVKD. CDR3 size: 16 residues. Time point denoted: newly diagnosed GD, antithyroid drugs for less than 3 months. The authors made the TCR library using RNA they extracted from PBMCs. Criteria from the American Thyroid Association guidelines were applied to diagnose Graves' disease. The table lists this clonotype with many counts. Its antigen is unidentified. For TCR beta, libraries came from iRepertoire HTBI primers and Arm-PCR of CDR3 regions. TCRdb re-called the multiplex PCR reads through MiXCR, storing one row per CDR3 protein. The sample has fewer than 550,000 distinct CDR3 sequences; 15% to 20% are singletons. Another study also made use of these data, one on T cells in Graves' hyperthyroidism and ophthalmopathy. As that report states: The patients, who ranged from 18 to 65 in age, presented with newly diagnosed hyperthyroidism lasting under 2 months. With the HTBI primer set, the TCR CDR3 went through a first round of RT-PCR.

V is TRBV10-3 and J is TRBJ2-1, with TRBD2 as a possible D gene (6 bases). This sequence was found in a woman aged 35-60 years with Graves disease. Material: peripheral blood mononuclear cells (PBMCs), obtained at new diagnosis, from a patient treated with antithyroid drugs. The DNA for the CDR3 is TGTGCCATCAGTGAGGCCCCGGGACTCACCTACAATGAGCAGTTCTTC. Translating it yields CAISEAPGLTYNEQFF.